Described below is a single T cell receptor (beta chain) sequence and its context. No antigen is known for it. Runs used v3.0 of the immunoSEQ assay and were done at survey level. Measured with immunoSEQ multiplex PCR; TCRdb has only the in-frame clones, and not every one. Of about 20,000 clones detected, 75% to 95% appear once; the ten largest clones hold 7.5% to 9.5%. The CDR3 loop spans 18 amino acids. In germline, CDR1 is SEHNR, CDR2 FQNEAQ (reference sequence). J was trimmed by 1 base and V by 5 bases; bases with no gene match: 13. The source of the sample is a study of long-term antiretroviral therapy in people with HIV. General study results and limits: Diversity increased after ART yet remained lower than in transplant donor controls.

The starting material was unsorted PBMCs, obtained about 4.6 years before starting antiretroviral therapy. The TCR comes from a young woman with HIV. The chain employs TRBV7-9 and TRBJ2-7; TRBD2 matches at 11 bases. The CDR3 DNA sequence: TGTGCCAGCAGCCCTAAACTTAGACTAGCGGGGAAATCCTACGAGCAGTACTTC. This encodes CASSPKLRLAGKSYEQYF. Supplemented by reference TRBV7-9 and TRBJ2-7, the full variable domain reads DTGVSQNPRHKITKRGQNVTFRCDPISEHNRLYWYRQTLGQGPEFLTYFQNEAQLEKSRLLSDRFSAERPKGSFSTLEIQRTEQGDSAMYLCASSPKLRLAGKSYEQYFGPGTRLTVT.